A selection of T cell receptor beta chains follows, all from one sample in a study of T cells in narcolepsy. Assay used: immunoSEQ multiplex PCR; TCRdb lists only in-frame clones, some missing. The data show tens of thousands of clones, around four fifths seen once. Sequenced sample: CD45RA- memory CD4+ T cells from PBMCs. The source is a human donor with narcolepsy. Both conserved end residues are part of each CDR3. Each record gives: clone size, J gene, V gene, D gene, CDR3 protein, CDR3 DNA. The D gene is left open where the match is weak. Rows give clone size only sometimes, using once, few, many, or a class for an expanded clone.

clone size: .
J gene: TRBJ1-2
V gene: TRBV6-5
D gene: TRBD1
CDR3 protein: CASSSRDRAGGYTF
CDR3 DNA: TGTGCCAGCAGTTCCCGGGACAGGGCGGGCGGCTACACCTTC

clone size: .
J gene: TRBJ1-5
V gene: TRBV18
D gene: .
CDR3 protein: CASSGGFNQPQHF
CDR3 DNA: TGTGCCAGCTCGGGGGGATTCAATCAGCCCCAGCATTTT

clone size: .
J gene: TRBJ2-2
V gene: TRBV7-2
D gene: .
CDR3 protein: CASSLARAGELFF
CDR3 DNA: TGTGCCAGCAGCTTAGCACGTGCCGGGGAGCTGTTTTTT

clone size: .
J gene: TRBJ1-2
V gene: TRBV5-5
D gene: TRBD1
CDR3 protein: CASSQWGQRNYGYTF
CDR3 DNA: TGTGCCAGCAGCCAGTGGGGACAGCGGAACTATGGCTACACCTTC

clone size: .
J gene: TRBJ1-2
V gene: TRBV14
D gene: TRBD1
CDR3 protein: CASSQVGQGEYGYTF
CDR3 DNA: TGTGCCAGCAGCCAAGTTGGCCAGGGGGAGTATGGCTACACCTTC

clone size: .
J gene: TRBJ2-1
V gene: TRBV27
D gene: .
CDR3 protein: CASSLAGSYNEQFF
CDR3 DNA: TGTGCCAGCAGTTTAGCGGGATCGTACAATGAGCAGTTCTTC

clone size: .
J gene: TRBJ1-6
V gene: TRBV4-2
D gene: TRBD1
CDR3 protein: CASSPTTGEYNSPLHF
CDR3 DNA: TGTGCCAGCAGCCCCACGACAGGGGAATATAATTCACCCCTCCACTTT

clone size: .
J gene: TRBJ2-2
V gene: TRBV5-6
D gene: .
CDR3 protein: CASSLVSLRTAGELFF
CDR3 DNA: TGTGCCAGCAGCTTGGTATCATTACGGACCGCCGGGGAGCTGTTTTTT

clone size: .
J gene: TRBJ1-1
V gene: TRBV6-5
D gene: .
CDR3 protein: CASSWARENTEAFF
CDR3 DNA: TGTGCCAGCAGTTGGGCGAGGGAGAACACTGAAGCTTTCTTT

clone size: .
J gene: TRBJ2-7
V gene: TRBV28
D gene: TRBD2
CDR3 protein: CASSLLVAGGHQYF
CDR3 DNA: TGTGCCAGCAGTTTATTGGTAGCGGGCGGGCACCAGTACTTC

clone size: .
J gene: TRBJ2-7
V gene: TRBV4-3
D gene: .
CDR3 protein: CASSQVGESEQYF
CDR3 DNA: TGCGCCAGCAGCCAAGTCGGCGAATCCGAGCAGTACTTC

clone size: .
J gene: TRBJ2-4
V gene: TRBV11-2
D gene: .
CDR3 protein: CASSQKNIQYF
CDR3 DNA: TGTGCCAGCAGCCAGAAAAACATTCAGTACTTC

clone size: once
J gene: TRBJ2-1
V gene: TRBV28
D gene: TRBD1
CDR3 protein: CASSSQDRATQFF
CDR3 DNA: TGTGCCAGCAGTTCCCAAGACAGGGCAACGCAGTTCTTC

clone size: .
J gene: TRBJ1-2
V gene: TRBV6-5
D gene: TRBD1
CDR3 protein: CASSYDRAPYGYTF
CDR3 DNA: TGTGCCAGCAGCTATGACAGGGCCCCCTATGGCTACACCTTC

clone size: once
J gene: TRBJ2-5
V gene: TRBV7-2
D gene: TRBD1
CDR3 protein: CASSRRDRGPRETQYF
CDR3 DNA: TGTGCCAGCAGCCGCCGGGACAGGGGGCCGAGGGAGACCCAGTACTTC

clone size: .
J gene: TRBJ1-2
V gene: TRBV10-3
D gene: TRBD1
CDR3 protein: CAISDRTGGGYTF
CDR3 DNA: TGTGCCATCAGTGACCGGACAGGGGGCGGCTACACCTTC

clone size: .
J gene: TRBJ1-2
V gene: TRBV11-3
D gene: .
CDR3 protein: CASSLEPGDYGYTF
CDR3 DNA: TGTGCCAGCAGCTTGGAACCTGGGGACTATGGCTACACCTTC

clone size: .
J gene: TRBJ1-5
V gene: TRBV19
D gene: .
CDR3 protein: CASNLLLDQPQHF
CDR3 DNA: TGTGCCAGTAATCTACTCCTAGATCAGCCCCAGCATTTT

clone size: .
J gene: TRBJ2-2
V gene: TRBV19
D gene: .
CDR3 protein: CASSTITGELFF
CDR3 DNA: TGTGCCAGTAGTACTATCACCGGGGAGCTGTTTTTT

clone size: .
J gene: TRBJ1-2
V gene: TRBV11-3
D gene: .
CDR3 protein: CASSLGSAVTSGYTF
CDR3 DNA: TGTGCCAGCAGCTTAGGCTCTGCGGTGACTTCTGGCTACACCTTC

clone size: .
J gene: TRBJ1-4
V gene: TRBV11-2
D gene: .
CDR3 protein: CASSLGVLAGNEKLFF
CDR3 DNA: TGTGCCAGCAGCTTAGGGGTTTTAGCAGGAAATGAAAAACTGTTTTTT

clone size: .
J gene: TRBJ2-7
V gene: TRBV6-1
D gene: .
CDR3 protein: CASSYVGGYEQYF
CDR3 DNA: TGTGCCAGCAGTTATGTCGGTGGCTACGAGCAGTACTTC

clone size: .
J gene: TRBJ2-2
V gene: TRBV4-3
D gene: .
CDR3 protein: CASSQGAGVVGGELFF
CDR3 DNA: TGCGCCAGCAGCCAGGGGGCAGGGGTGGTTGGCGGGGAGCTGTTTTTT

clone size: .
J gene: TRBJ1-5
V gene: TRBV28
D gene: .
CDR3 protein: CASRPDLSNQPQHF
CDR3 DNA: TGTGCCAGCAGGCCGGATCTTAGCAATCAGCCCCAGCATTTT

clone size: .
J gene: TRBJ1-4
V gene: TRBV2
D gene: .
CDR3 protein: CASSVVEANEKLFF
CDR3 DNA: TGTGCCAGCAGCGTGGTTGAAGCTAATGAAAAACTGTTTTTT

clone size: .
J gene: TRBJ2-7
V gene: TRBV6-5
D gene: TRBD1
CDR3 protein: CASNRQGGREQYF
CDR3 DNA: TGTGCCAGCAACCGACAGGGGGGCAGGGAGCAGTACTTC

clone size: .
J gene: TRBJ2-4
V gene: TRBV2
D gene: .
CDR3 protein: CARYKYGGGAKNIQYF
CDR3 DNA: TGTGCCAGATACAAATACGGGGGCGGAGCCAAAAACATTCAGTACTTC

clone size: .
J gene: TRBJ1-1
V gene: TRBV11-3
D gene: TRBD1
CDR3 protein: CASSIGQDRTEAFF
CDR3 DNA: TGTGCCAGCAGCATCGGACAGGATAGAACTGAAGCTTTCTTT

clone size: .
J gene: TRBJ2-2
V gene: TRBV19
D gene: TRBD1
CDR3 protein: CASSIDFRGLVTGELFF
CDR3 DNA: TGTGCCAGTAGTATAGATTTTAGGGGGCTTGTAACCGGGGAGCTGTTTTTT

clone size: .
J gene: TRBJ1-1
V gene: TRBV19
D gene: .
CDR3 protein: CASRSRVEAFF
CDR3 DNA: TGTGCCAGTAGGTCGAGGGTTGAAGCTTTCTTT

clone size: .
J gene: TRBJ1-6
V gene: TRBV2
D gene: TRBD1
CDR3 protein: CASTNQTGANSPLHF
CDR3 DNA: TGTGCCAGCACCAATCAGACAGGGGCGAATTCACCCCTCCACTTT

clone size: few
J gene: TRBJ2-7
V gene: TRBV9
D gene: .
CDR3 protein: CASSVGQGMGYEQYF
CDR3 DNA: TGTGCCAGCAGCGTAGGTCAGGGCATGGGATACGAGCAGTACTTC

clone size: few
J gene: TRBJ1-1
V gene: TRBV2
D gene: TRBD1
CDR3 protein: CASRGTDHTEAFF
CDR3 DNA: TGTGCCAGCAGAGGGACAGACCACACTGAAGCTTTCTTT

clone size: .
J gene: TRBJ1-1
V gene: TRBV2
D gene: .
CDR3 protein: CASSREPIEAFF
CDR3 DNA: TGTGCCAGCAGCCGAGAACCTATTGAAGCTTTCTTT

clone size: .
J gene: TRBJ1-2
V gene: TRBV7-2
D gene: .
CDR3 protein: CASSPGNSNYGCTF
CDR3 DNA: TGTGCCAGCAGCCCAGGAAACTCTAACTATGGCTGCACCTTC

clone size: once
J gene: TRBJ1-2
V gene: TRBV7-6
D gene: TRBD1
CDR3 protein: CASSLGFGTVYGYTF
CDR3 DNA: TGTGCCAGCAGCTTAGGATTCGGGACAGTCTATGGCTACACCTTC

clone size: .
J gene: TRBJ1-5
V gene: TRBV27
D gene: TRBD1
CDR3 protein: CASSFPGQGHSNQPQHF
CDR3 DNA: TGTGCCAGCAGTTTCCCGGGACAGGGCCATAGCAATCAGCCCCAGCATTTT

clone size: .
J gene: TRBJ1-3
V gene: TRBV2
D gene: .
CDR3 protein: CASSGSLGNTIYF
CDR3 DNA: TGTGCCAGCAGTGGGAGCCTTGGAAACACCATATATTTT

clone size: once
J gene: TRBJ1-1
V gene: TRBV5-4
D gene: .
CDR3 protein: CASSLVGAATNTEAFF
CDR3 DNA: TGTGCCAGCAGCTTGGTGGGAGCCGCCACAAACACTGAAGCTTTCTTT

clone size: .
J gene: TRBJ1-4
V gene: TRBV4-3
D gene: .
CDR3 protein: CASSPRPGGGNEKLFF
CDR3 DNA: TGCGCCAGCAGCCCTCGACCGGGGGGGGGAAATGAAAAACTGTTTTTT

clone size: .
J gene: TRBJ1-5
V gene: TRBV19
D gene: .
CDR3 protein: CASSQGQIGQPQHF
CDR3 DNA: TGTGCCAGTTCCCAGGGACAAATCGGGCAGCCCCAGCATTTT

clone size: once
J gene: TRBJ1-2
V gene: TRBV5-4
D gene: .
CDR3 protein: CASSSSGANYGYTF
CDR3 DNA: TGTGCCAGCAGCTCTTCCGGGGCGAACTATGGCTACACCTTC

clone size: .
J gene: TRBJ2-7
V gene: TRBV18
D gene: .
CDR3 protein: CASSQTRQEEQYF
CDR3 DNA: TGTGCCAGCTCCCAAACCCGACAGGAAGAGCAGTACTTC

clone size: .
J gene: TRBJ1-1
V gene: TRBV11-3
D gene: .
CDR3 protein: CASSQPAGYTEALF
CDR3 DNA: TGTGCCAGCAGCCAACCCGCGGGGTACACTGAAGCTCTCTTT

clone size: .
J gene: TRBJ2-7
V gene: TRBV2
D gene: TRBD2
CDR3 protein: CASSQLAGNSYEQYF
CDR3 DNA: TGTGCCAGCAGCCAATTAGCGGGGAACTCCTACGAGCAGTACTTC

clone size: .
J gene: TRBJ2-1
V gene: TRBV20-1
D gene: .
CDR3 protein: CSANRYNEQFF
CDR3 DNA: TGCAGTGCTAACAGGTACAATGAGCAGTTCTTC

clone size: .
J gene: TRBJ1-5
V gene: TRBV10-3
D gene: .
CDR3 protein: CAISWEGDNQPQHF
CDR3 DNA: TGTGCCATCTCTTGGGAAGGTGACAATCAGCCCCAGCATTTT

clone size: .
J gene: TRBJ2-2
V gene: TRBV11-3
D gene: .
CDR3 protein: CASSPETYGVDTGELFF
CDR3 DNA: TGTGCCAGCAGCCCCGAGACTTACGGCGTGGACACCGGGGAGCTGTTTTTT

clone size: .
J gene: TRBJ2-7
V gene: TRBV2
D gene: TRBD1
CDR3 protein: CASSPSGTGRYEQYF
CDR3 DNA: TGTGCCAGCAGCCCCAGCGGGACAGGGCGATACGAGCAGTACTTC

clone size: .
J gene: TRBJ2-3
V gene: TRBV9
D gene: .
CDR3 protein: CASSVGWEDTQYF
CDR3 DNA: TGTGCCAGCAGCGTCGGTTGGGAAGATACGCAGTATTTT

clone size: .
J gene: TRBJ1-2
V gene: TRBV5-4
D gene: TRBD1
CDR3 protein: CASSPDRGAFSNYGYTF
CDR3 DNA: TGTGCCAGCAGCCCGGACAGGGGGGCTTTCTCCAACTATGGCTACACCTTC